This TCR beta chain came from a study of cytomegalovirus exposure and HLA in healthy donors. Study-wide results and limits: Cytomegalovirus status, reportedly, was diagnosed with high specificity and sensitivity by the classifier. A few chains linked to CMV were shown in vitro to be specific for CMV antigens. For most TCR sequences rarity was the rule, although some public TCRs occurred in many donors.

Clones were read by immunoSEQ multiplex PCR, and TCRdb kept only the in-frame ones, dropping some. The repertoire holds 150,000 or so clones, with approximately 86% as singletons. As regards this clone: Its antigen remains unknown.

V was pared by 0 bases and J by 9 bases, with 8 bases of the junction left unmatched. CDR1 and CDR2 from the germline V gene are SGHNT and YENEEA. There are 15 residues in the CDR3. Sequenced sample: PBMCs. The rearrangement uses TRBV11-3 and TRBJ2-1; TRBD2 aligns across 7 bases. The receptor was isolated from a man between 18 and 35 years old in good health and CMV-seropositive. Here the CDR3 DNA reads TGTGCCAGCAGCTTAGAGGGAGGGATTAGGGGTGAGCAGTTCTTC. Translated: CASSLEGGIRGEQFF. The whole variable domain, remainder taken from reference TRBV11-3 and TRBJ2-1, is EAGVVQSPRYKIIEKKQPVAFWCNPISGHNTLYWYLQNLGQGPELLIRYENEEAVDDSQLPKDRFSAERLKGVDSTLKIQPAELGDSAVYLCASSLEGGIRGEQFFGPGTRLTVL.